This TCR beta chain is from a study of cytomegalovirus exposure and HLA in healthy donors. V lost 5 bases to trimming and J lost 0 bases; unmatched junction nucleotides: 10. This CDR3 is 19 amino acids long. Germline V gene data show CDR1 as SEHNR and CDR2 as FQNEAQ (reference sequence). General study results and limits: Associated with cytomegalovirus, according to the listing, were 164 TCR beta chains. Reports credit the classifier with highly specific, highly sensitive diagnosis of cytomegalovirus status.

Comments on this clone: The antigen is unknown.

Use of 60 Vbeta and 13 Jbeta primers characterized the PCR. Generated by immunoSEQ multiplex PCR, the TCRdb table keeps only in-frame clones and is missing some. This sample has about 130,000 clones, with around four fifths found just once. Sequenced input: PBMCs. V gene TRBV7-9 combines with J gene TRBJ2-6, with 10 bases lining up with TRBD2. The sequence came from a man aged 18 to 29 in good health and CMV-seropositive. Here the CDR3 DNA reads TGTGCCAGCAGCCCCGGACTAGCGGAGCCAGGCTCTGGGGCCAACGTCCTGACTTTC. It yields the protein CASSPGLAEPGSGANVLTF.